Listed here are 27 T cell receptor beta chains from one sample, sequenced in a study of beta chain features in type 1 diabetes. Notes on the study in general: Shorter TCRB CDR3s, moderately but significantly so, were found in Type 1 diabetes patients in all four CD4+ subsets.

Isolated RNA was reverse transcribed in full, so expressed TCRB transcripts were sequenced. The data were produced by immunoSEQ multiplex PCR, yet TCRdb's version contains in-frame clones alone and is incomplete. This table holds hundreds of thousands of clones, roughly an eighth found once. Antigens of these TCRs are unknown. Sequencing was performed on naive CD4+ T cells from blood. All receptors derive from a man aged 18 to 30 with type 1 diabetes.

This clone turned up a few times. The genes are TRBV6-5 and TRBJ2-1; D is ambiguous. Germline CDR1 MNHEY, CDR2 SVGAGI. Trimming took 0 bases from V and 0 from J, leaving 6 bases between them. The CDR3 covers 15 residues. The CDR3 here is CASSYSPGSYNEQFF. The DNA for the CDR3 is TGTGCCAGCAGTTACTCGCCGGGCTCCTACAATGAGCAGTTCTTC.

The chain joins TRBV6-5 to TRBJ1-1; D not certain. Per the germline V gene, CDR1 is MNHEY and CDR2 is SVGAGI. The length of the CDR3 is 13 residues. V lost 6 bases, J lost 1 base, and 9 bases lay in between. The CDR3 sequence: CASSREENTEAFF. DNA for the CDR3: TGTGCCAGCAGCCGGGAGGAGAACACTGAAGCTTTCTTT.

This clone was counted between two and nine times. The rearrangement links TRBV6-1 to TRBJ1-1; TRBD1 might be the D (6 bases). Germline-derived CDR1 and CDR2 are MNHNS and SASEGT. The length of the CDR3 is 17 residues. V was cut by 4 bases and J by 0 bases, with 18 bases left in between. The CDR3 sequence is CASSGGTSSRVNTEAFF. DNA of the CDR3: TGTGCCAGCAGTGGTGGGACATCCAGCAGGGTGAACACTGAAGCTTTCTTT.

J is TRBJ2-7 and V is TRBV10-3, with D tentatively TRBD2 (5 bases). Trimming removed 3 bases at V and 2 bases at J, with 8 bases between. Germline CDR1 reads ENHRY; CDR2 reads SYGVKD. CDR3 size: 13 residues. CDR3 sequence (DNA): TGTGCCATCAGTGAAACCGGGGCCTACGAGCAGTACTTC. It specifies CAISETGAYEQYF.

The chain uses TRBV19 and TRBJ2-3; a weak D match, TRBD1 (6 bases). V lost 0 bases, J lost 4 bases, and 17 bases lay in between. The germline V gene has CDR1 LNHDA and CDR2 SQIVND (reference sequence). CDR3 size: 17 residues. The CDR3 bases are TGTGCCAGTAGTATAGAAACCGGCAGGGGTGGTGCAGATACGCAGTATTTT. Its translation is CASSIETGRGGADTQYF.

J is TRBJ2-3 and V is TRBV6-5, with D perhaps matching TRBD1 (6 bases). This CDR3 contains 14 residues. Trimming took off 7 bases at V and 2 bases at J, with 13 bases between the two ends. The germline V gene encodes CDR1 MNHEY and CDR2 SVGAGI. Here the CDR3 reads CASNFQGTTDTQYF. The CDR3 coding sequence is TGTGCCAGCAATTTTCAGGGGACCACAGATACGCAGTATTTT.

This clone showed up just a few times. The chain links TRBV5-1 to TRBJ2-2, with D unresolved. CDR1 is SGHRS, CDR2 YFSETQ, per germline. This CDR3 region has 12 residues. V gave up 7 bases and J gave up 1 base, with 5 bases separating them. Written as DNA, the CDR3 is TGCGCCAGCGGTGAGAACACCGGGGAGCTGTTTTTT. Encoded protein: CASGENTGELFF.

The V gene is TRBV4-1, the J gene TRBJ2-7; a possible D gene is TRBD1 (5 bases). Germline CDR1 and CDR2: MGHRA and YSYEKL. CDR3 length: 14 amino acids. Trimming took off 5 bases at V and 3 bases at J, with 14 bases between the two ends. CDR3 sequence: CASSNPVGRYEQYF. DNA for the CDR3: TGCGCCAGCAGCAATCCCGTGGGGCGCTACGAGCAGTACTTC.

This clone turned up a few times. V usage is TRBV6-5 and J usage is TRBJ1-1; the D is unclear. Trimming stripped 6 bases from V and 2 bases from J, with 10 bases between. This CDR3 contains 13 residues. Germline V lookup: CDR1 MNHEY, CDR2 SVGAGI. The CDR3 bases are TGTGCCAGCAGCCTTTCTATAAACACTGAAGCTTTCTTT. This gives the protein CASSLSINTEAFF.

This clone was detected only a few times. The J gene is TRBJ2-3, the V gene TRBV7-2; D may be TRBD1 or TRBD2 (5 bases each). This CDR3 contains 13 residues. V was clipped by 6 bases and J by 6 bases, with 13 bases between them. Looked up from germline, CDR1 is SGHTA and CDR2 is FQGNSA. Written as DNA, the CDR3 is TGTGCCAGCAGGCCCTCTTGGGGGGATACGCAGTATTTT. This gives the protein CASRPSWGDTQYF.

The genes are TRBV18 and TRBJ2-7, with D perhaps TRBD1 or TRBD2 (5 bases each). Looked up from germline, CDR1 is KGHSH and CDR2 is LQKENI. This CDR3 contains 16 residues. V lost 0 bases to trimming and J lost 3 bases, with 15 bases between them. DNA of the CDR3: TGTGCCAGCTCACCACCGTTGGCCCTGGGGGACTACGAGCAGTACTTC. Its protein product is CASSPPLALGDYEQYF. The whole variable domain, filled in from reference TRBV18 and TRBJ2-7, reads NAGVMQNPRHLVRRRGQEARLRCSPMKGHSHVYWYRQLPEEGLKFMVYLQKENIIDESGMPKERFSAEFPKEGPSILRIQQVVRGDSAAYFCASSPPLALGDYEQYFGPGTRLTVT.

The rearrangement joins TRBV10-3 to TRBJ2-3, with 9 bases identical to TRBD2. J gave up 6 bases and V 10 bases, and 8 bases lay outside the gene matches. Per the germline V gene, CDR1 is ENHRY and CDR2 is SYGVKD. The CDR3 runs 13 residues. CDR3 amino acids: CASLAGSVDTQYF. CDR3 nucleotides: TGTGCCAGCCTAGCGGGGTCCGTGGATACGCAGTATTTT.

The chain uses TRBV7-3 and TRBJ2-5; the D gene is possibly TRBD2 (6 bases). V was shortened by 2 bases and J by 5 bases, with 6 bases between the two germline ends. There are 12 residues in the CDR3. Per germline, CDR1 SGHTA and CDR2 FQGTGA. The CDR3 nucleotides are TGTGCCAGCAGCTTAGGGAGGGAGACCCAGTACTTC. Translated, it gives CASSLGRETQYF.

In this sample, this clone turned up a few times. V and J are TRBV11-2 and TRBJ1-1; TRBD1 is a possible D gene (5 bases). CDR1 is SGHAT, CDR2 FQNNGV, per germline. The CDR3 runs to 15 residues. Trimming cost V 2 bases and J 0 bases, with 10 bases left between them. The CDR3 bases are TGTGCCAGCAGCTTATACCAGGGAATGAACACTGAAGCTTTCTTT. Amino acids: CASSLYQGMNTEAFF.

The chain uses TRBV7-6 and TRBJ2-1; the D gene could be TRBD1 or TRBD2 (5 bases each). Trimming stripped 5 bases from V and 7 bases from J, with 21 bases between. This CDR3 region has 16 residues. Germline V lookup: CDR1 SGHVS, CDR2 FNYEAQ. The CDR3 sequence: CASSTDLGTGKNEQFF. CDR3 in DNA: TGTGCCAGCAGCACCGATCTCGGGACCGGGAAGAATGAGCAGTTCTTC.

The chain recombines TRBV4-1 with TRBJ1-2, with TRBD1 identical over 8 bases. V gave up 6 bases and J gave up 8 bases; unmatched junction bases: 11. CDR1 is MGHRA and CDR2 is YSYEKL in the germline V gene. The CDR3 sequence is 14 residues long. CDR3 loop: CASSPGQVFSGYTF. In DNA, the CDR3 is TGCGCCAGCAGTCCGGGACAGGTTTTTTCGGGCTACACCTTC.

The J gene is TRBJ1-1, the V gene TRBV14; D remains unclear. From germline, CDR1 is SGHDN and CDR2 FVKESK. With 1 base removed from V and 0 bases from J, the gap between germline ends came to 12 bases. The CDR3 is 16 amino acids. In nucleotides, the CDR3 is TGTGCCAGCAGCCAAGTAACGGGGTCCATGAACACTGAAGCTTTCTTT. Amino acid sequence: CASSQVTGSMNTEAFF. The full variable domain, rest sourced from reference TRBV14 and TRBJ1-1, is EAGVTQFPSHSVIEKGQTVTLRCDPISGHDNLYWYRRVMGKEIKFLLHFVKESKQDESGMPNNRFLAERTGGTYSTLKVQPAELEDSGVYFCASSQVTGSMNTEAFFGQGTRLTVV.

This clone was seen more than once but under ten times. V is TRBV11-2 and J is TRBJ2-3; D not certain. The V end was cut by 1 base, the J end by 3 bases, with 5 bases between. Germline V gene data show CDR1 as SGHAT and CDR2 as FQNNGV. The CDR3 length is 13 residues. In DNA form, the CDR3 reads TGTGCCAGCAGCTTAGCAATGACAGATACGCAGTATTTT. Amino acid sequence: CASSLAMTDTQYF.

The CDR3 is CASRLDTTNQPQHF. The CDR3 DNA follows: TGTGCCAGCAGACTCGACACTACCAATCAGCCCCAGCATTTT. The chain carries TRBV5-5 and TRBJ1-5, with D unresolved. With 5 bases removed from V and 3 bases from J, the gap between germline ends came to 12 bases. In germline, CDR1 is SGHKS, CDR2 YYEKEE (reference sequence). The CDR3 length is 14 residues. Full variable domain (outside the CDR3, taken from reference TRBV5-5 and TRBJ1-5): DAGVTQSPTHLIKTRGQQVTLRCSPISGHKSVSWYQQVLGQGPQFIFQYYEKEERGRGNFPDRFSARQFPNYSSELNVNALLLGDSALYLCASRLDTTNQPQHFGDGTRLSIL.

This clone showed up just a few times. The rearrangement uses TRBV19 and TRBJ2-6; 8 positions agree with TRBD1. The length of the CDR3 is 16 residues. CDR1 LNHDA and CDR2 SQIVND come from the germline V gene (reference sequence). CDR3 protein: CAISPTGDSGANVLTF. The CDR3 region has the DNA TGTGCTATCAGTCCGACAGGGGACTCTGGGGCCAACGTCCTGACTTTC.

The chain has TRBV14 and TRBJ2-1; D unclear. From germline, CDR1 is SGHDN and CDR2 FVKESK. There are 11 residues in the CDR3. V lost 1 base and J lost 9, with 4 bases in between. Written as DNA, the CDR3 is TGTGCCAGCAGCCAAGTCGGTGAGCAGTTCTTC. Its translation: CASSQVGEQFF.

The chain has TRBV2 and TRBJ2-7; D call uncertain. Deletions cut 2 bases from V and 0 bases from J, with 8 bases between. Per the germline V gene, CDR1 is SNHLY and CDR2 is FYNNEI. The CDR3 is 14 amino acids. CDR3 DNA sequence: TGTGCCAGCAGTGAACGGGCCCTCTCCTACGAGCAGTACTTC. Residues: CASSERALSYEQYF. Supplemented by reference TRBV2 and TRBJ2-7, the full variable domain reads EPEVTQTPSHQVTQMGQEVILRCVPISNHLYFYWYRQILGQKVEFLVSFYNNEISEKSEIFDDQFSVERPDGSNFTLKIRSTKLEDSAMYFCASSERALSYEQYFGPGTRLTVT.

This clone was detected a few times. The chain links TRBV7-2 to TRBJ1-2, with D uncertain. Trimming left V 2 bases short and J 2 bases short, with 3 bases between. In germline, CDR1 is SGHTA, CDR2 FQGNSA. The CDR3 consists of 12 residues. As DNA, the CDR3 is TGTGCCAGCAGCTTAAACAACTATGGCTACACCTTC. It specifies CASSLNNYGYTF.

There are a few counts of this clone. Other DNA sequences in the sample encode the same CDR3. CDR3 DNA: TGTGCCTGGAGTGGGACCGCGAACACTGAAGCTTTCTTT. This sequence encodes CAWSGTANTEAFF. The V call is TRBV30, the J call TRBJ1-1; D is uncertain. This CDR3 is 13 amino acids long. From germline, CDR1 is GTSNPN and CDR2 SVGIG (reference sequence). Between the trimmed V and J ends, which lost 1 base and 1 base, there was a span of 7 bases. The full variable domain, rest sourced from reference TRBV30 and TRBJ1-1, is SQTIHQWPATLVQPVGSPLSLECTVEGTSNPNLYWYRQAAGRGLQLLFYSVGIGQISSEVPQNLSASRPQDRQFILSSKKLLLSDSGFYLCAWSGTANTEAFFGQGTRLTVV.

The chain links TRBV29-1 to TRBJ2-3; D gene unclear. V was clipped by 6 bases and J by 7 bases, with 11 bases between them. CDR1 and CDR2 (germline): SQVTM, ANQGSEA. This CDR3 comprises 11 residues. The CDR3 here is CSVEWQHTQYF. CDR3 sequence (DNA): TGCAGCGTCGAATGGCAGCATACGCAGTATTTT.

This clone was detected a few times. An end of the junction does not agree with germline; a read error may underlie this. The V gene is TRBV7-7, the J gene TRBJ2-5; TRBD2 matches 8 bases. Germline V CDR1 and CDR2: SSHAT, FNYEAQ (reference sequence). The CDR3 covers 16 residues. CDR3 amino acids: CASSFGAGVNQETQYF. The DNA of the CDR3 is TGTGCTAGCAGCTTTGGAGCGGGGGTTAACCAAGAGACCCAGTACTTC.

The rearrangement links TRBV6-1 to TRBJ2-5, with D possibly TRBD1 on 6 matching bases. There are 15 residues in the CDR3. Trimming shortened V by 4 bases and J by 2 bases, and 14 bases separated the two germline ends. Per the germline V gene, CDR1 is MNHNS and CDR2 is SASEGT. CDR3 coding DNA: TGTGCCAGCAGTGGCCTGGGGCAGGGGCAAGAGACCCAGTACTTC. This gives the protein CASSGLGQGQETQYF.